Given below is one TCR beta chain in context. Its antigen is unidentified. Germline lookup yields CDR1 SGHVS and CDR2 FQNEAQ. Trimming removed 5 bases from V and 7 bases from J, with 17 bases in between. The CDR3 totals 14 residues. Assay: immunoSEQ multiplex PCR; the TCRdb copy retains only in-frame clones and omits some. Counted here are 100,000 to 150,000 clones, more than 75% occurring once; the ten biggest clones make up 20% to 25%. This sample was taken from a study of T cell responses to AZD1222 COVID-19 vaccine. About the study: Some second doses came at about 4 weeks and others at about 12 weeks; these were pooled. Study-level findings and limits: The study identified only 6 or 7 AZD1222 recipients as seropositive at baseline.

The starting material was peripheral blood, obtained on day 0 of AZD1222 vaccination. The chain couples TRBV7-8 to TRBJ2-5, with a weak D call TRBD1 (6 bases). The TCR originated in an adult in good health. The CDR3 here is CASSHTQGRGTQYF. The CDR3 nucleotides are TGTGCCAGCAGCCACACCCAGGGGCGCGGGACCCAGTACTTC.